Here is one TCR beta chain with its context. The target antigen is unknown. This sample is part of a study of cytomegalovirus exposure and HLA in healthy donors. Study observations and caveats: Association of a missense DCLRE1C variant with TCR beta V- and J-gene trimming was reported in a later analysis. Reported performance of the classifier showed diagnosis of cytomegalovirus status with high specificity and sensitivity.

In the PCR, 60 Vbeta and 13 Jbeta primers were used. Produced via immunoSEQ multiplex PCR; TCRdb's table is partial and in-frame only. The sample contains approximately 170,000 clones, 70% to 75% of which appear only once. The specimen was PBMCs. This sequence originates from a young woman in good health and CMV-seropositive.

CDR3 protein: CASSYKTGLGFF. The CDR3, as DNA: TGTGCCAGCAGTTACAAGACAGGGTTAGGGTTCTTC. The chain joins TRBV6-5 to TRBJ2-1, with TRBD1 identical over 7 bases. The CDR3 runs to 12 residues. The V segment lost 2 bases and the J segment 15 bases; nucleotides outside the gene matches: 7. CDR1 and CDR2 (germline): MNHEY, SVGAGI.